The clone carrying this T cell receptor (beta chain) was observed once. The antigen is not known. This clone may be a read error of a much larger clone one base away. V was clipped by 0 bases and J by 7 bases, with 16 bases between them. CDR1 and CDR2 from the germline V gene are SGHNT and YENEEA. This CDR3 is built from 15 residues. This specimen belongs to a study of blood T cells in healthy people across ages. The use of a sample-barcoded 5' primer and a J-beta primer mix characterized a second PCR of roughly 6 to 11 cycles. MiXCR, applied by TCRdb to the 5' RACE reads, yields one record per CDR3 protein. This sample has 500,000 to 700,000 distinct CDR3 sequences; 25% to 35% occur once, and the top ten carry 15% to 18%. Study conclusions and caveats: As age increased, TCR beta diversity per million T cells fell in a roughly linear fashion.

Each sample gave at least 7 million isolated PBMCs. This clonotype originated in a woman aged 80 or over in good health. The sequenced material came from blood. The rearrangement joins TRBV11-3 to TRBJ2-7; D remains ambiguous. The CDR3 loop is CASSLDRKRDNEQYF. Written as DNA, the CDR3 is TGTGCCAGCAGCTTAGATAGGAAGAGAGACAATGAGCAGTACTTC.